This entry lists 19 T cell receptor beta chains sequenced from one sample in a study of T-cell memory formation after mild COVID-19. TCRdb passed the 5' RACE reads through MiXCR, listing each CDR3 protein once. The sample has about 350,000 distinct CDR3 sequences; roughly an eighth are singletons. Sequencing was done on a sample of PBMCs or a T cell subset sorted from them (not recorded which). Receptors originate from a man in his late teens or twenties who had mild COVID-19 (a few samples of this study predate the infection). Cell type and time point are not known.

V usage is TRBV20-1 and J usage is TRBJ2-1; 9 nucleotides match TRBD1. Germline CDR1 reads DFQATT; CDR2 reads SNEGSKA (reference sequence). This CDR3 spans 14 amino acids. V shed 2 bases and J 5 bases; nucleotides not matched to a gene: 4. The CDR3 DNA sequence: TGCAGTGCTAGAACCGGGACAGGGAACAATGAGCAGTTCTTC. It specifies CSARTGTGNNEQFF.

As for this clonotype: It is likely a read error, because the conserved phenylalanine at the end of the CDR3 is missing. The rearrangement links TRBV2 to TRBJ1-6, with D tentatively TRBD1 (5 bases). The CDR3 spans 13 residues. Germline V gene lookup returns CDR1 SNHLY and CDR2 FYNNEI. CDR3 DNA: TGTGGTACCGCCGGGACCGTGAATTCACCCCTCCACCTT. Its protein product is CGTAGTVNSPLHL.

The CDR3 DNA reads TGTGCCAGCAGCCGGGTGCGGGGGGAGAACACTGAAGCTTTCTTT. It is translated as CASSRVRGENTEAFF. The genes are TRBV7-9 and TRBJ1-1; tentatively, D is TRBD1 (5 bases). The germline V gene encodes CDR1 SEHNR and CDR2 FQNEAQ (reference sequence). V was trimmed by 5 bases and J by 1 base, leaving 14 bases between them. The CDR3 sequence is 15 residues long.

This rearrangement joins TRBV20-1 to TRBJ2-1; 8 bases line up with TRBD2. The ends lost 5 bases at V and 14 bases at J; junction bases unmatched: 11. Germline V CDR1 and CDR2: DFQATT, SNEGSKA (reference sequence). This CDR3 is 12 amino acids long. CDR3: CSASYSGAPEFF. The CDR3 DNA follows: TGCAGTGCTTCATATAGCGGGGCCCCGGAGTTCTTC.

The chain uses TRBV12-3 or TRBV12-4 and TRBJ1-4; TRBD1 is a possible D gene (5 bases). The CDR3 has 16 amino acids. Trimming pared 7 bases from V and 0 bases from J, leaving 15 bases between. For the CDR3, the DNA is TGTGCCAGCAATAACGGGGCGGCGGCAACTAATGAAAAACTGTTTTTT. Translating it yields CASNNGAAATNEKLFF.

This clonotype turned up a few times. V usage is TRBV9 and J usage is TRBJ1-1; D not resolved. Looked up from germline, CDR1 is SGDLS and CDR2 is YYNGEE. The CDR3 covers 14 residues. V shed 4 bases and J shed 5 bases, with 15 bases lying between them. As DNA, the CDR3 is TGTGCCAGCAGCCCTAGAATCTTGGGGACTGAAGCTTTCTTT. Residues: CASSPRILGTEAFF.

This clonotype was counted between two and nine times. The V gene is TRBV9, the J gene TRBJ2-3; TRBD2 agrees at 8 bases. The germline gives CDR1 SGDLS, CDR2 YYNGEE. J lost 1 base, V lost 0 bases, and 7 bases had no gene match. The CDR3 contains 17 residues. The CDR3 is CASSVDQRGSGTDTQYF. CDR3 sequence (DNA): TGTGCCAGCAGCGTAGACCAGCGGGGGTCGGGCACAGATACGCAGTATTTT.

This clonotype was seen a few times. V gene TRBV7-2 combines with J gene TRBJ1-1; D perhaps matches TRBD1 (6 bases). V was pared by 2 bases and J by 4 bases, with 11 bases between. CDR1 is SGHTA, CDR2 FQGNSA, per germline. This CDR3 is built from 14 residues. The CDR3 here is CASSLQGPATEAFF. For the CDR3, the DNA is TGTGCCAGCAGCTTACAGGGGCCAGCCACTGAAGCTTTCTTT. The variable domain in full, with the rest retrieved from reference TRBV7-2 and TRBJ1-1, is GAGVSQSPSNKVTEKGKDVELRCDPISGHTALYWYRQSLGQGLEFLIYFQGNSAPDKSGLPSDRFSAERTGGSVSTLTIQRTQQEDSAVYLCASSLQGPATEAFFGQGTRLTVV.

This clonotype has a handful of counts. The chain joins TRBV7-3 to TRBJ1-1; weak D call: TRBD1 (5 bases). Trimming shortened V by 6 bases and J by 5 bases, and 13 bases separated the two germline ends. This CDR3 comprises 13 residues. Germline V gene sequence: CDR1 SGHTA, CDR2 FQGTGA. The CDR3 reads CASRSQGTTEAFF. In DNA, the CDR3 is TGTGCCAGCAGATCGCAAGGGACGACTGAAGCTTTCTTT. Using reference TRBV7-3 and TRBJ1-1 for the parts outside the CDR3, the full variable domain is GAGVSQTPSNKVTEKGKYVELRCDPISGHTALYWYRQSLGQGPEFLIYFQGTGAADDSGLPNDRFFAVRPEGSVSTLKIQRTERGDSAVYLCASRSQGTTEAFFGQGTRLTVV.

Here the CDR3 reads CSVEGVPGAGNTIYF. CDR3 coding DNA: TGCAGCGTTGAAGGGGTGCCAGGGGCTGGAAACACCATATATTTT. The chain combines TRBV29-1 with TRBJ1-3; TRBD1 is a possible D gene (6 bases). The length of the CDR3 is 15 residues. Trimming cost V 1 base and J 2 bases, with 12 bases left between them. The germline CDR1 and CDR2 sequences are SQVTM and ANQGSEA.

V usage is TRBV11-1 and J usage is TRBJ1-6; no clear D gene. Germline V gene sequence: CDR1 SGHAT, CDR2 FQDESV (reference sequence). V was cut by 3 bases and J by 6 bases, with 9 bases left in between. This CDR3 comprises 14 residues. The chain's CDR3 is CASSFATSNSPLHF. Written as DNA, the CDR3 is TGTGCCAGCAGCTTTGCTACCTCTAATTCACCCCTCCACTTT. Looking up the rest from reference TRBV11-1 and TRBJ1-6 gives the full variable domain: EAEVAQSPRYKITEKSQAVAFWCDPISGHATLYWYRQILGQGPELLVQFQDESVVDDSQLPKDRFSAERLKGVDSTLKIQPAELGDSAMYLCASSFATSNSPLHFGNGTRLTVT.

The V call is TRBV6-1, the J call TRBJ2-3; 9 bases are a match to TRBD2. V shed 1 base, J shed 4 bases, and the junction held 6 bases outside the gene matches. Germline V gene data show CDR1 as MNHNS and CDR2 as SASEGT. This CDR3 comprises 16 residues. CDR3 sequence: CASSEGSGGGADTQYF. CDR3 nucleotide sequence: TGTGCCAGCAGTGAAGGTAGCGGGGGAGGGGCAGATACGCAGTATTTT.

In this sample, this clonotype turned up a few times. The CDR3 coding sequence is TGCGCCAGCAGCCAACAGGGACAGGGAGCTTCACCCCTCCACTTT. This codes for CASSQQGQGASPLHF. The chain couples TRBV4-3 to TRBJ1-6; TRBD1 aligns across 9 bases. Germline V lookup: CDR1 LGHNA, CDR2 YSLEER. Trimming removed 2 bases from V and 9 bases from J; junction bases left unmatched: 5. The CDR3 is 15 amino acids.

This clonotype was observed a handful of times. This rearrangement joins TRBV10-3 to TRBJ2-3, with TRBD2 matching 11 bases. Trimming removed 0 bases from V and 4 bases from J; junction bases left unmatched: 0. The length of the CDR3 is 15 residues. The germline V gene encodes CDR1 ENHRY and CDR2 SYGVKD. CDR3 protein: CAISESSGGADTQYF. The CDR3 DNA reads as TGTGCCATCAGTGAGTCTAGCGGGGGGGCAGATACGCAGTATTTT.

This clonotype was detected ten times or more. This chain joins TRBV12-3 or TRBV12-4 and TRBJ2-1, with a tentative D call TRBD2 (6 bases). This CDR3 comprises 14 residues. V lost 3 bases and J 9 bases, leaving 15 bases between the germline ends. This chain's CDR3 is CASSFFSAGPEQFF. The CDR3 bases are TGTGCCAGCAGTTTCTTTTCTGCGGGGCCTGAGCAGTTCTTC.

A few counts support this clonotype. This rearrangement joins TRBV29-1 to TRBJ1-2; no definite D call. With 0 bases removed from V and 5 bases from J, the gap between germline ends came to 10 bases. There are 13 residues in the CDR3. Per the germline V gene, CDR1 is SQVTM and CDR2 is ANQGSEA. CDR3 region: CSVEDRRPYGYTF. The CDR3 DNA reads TGCAGCGTTGAAGATCGGAGGCCGTATGGCTACACCTTC.

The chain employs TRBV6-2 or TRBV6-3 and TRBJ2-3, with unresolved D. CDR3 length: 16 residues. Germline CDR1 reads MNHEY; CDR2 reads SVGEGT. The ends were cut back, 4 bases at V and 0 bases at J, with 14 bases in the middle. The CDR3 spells CASSWVTSTSTDTQYF. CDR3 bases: TGTGCCAGCAGTTGGGTGACAAGTACTAGCACAGATACGCAGTATTTT.

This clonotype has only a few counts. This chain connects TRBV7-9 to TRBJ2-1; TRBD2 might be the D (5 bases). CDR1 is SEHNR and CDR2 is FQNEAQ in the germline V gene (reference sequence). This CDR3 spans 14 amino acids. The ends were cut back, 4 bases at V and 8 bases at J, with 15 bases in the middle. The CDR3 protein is CASSSIGSPDEQFF. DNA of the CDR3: TGTGCCAGCAGCTCAATAGGGAGTCCCGATGAGCAGTTCTTC.

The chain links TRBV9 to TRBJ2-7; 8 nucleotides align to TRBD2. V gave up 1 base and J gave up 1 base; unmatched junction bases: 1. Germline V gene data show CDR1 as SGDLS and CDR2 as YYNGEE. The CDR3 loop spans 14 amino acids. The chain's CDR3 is CASSVTSGSYEQYF. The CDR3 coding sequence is TGTGCCAGCAGCGTAACTAGCGGATCCTACGAGCAGTACTTC.